Presented here are 20 T cell receptor beta chains from one specimen sequenced in a study of T cells in Graves' hyperthyroidism and ophthalmopathy. The TCR beta CDR3 regions underwent amplification using RNA transcripts as the source. The TCR CDR3 first-round RT-PCR relied on the HTBI primer set. In TCRdb, the multiplex PCR reads were re-called with MiXCR into one record per CDR3 protein. Here the sample spans about 600,000 distinct CDR3 sequences, around 15% being singletons. Sequencing was carried out using blood. These receptors were obtained from a woman between 40 and 55 years old with Graves' ophthalmopathy.

This clonotype was recorded at least ten times. The CDR3 loop is CASSHMGLEYEQYF. CDR3 DNA: TGTGCCAGCAGCCACATGGGACTAGAATACGAGCAGTACTTC. The chain couples TRBV3-1 to TRBJ2-7; 8 nucleotides align to TRBD2. The CDR3 is made up of 14 amino acids. V lost 3 bases and J lost 4; bases outside the gene matches: 5. The germline gives CDR1 LGHDT, CDR2 YNNKEL (reference sequence).

This clonotype was detected ten times or more. This sequence joins TRBV12-3 or TRBV12-4 and TRBJ2-1; tentative D call: TRBD2 (6 bases). The length of the CDR3 is 15 residues. Between the trimmed V and J ends, which lost 2 bases and 2 bases, there was a span of 10 bases. The CDR3 nucleotides read TGTGCCAGCAGTTTAATTAGCGGCACCTACAATGAGCAGTTCTTC. Amino acids: CASSLISGTYNEQFF.

This clonotype was observed a few times. J is TRBJ2-5 and V is TRBV7-2, with no clear D. Deletions cut 4 bases from V and 5 bases from J, with 11 bases between. The CDR3 loop spans 13 amino acids. The germline gives CDR1 SGHTA, CDR2 FQGNSA. The chain's CDR3 is CASSSGQMETQYF. The CDR3, as DNA: TGTGCCAGCAGCTCGGGCCAGATGGAGACCCAGTACTTC.

In its sample, this clonotype was seen many times. V gene TRBV5-1 combines with J gene TRBJ2-7, with 7 bases that match TRBD1. This CDR3 region has 13 residues. V shed 4 bases, J shed 5 bases, and the junction held 6 bases outside the gene matches. From germline, CDR1 is SGHRS and CDR2 YFSETQ. CDR3 in DNA: TGCGCCAGCAGCATGACAGGGAAGCACGAGCAGTACTTC. Translating gives CASSMTGKHEQYF.

As concerns this clonotype: A read error may produce the germline difference seen at one junction end. The chain carries TRBV5-1 and TRBJ2-1; weak D call: TRBD2 (5 bases). Germline V gives CDR1 SGHRS, CDR2 YFSETQ. This CDR3 contains 14 residues. CDR3 nucleotides: TGCGCCAGCAGCTTGGGGACTCCCCCACGTGAGCAGCTCTTC. Its protein product is CASSLGTPPREQLF.

This clonotype has ten or more counts. The J gene is TRBJ2-5, the V gene TRBV20-1; the D gene is possibly TRBD2 (5 bases). This CDR3 contains 12 residues. The germline CDR1 and CDR2 sequences are DFQATT and SNEGSKA (reference sequence). Trimming removed 7 bases at V and 2 bases at J, with 11 bases between. The CDR3 bases are TGCAGTGGAAGAGGGATTCAAGAGACCCAGTACTTC. Amino acids: CSGRGIQETQYF.

This clonotype was seen a few times. This chain connects TRBV20-1 to TRBJ1-2; D remains unclear. Germline lookup yields CDR1 DFQATT and CDR2 SNEGSKA (reference sequence). The CDR3 consists of 13 residues. Trimming removed 6 bases from V and 2 bases from J, with 13 bases in between. CDR3 residues: CSAFRTENYGYTF. In nucleotides, the CDR3 is TGCAGTGCCTTCCGAACAGAAAACTATGGCTACACCTTC.

This clonotype appeared a few times. V is TRBV25-1 and J is TRBJ2-5; no clear D gene. In germline, CDR1 is MGHDK, CDR2 SYGVNS. The V end was cut by 2 bases, the J end by 2 bases, with 9 bases between. CDR3 size: 14 residues. Here the CDR3 reads CASSETTRQETQYF. CDR3 in DNA: TGTGCCAGCAGTGAAACGACTCGACAAGAGACCCAGTACTTC.

The V gene is TRBV27, the J gene TRBJ2-4, with a weak D call TRBD2 (6 bases). V was pared by 2 bases and J by 2 bases, with 16 bases between. Germline values: CDR1 MNHEY, CDR2 SMNVEV (reference sequence). The CDR3 covers 17 residues. The CDR3 spells CASSLRARLDSKNIQYF. The CDR3 nucleotides read TGTGCCAGCAGTTTAAGGGCCCGACTAGATTCCAAAAACATTCAGTACTTC.

This clonotype occurred a few times. The J gene is TRBJ1-2, the V gene TRBV5-6; 7 bases match TRBD1. Looked up from germline, CDR1 is SGHDT and CDR2 is YYEEEE. Losses at the gene ends were 4 bases for V and 8 bases for J; bases not matched to a gene: 8. This CDR3 region has 13 residues. DNA for the CDR3: TGTGCCAGCAGCGGAAGGGGGCGTGGGGGCTACACCTTC. Protein: CASSGRGRGGYTF.

This chain joins TRBV6-1 and TRBJ1-5, with D perhaps matching TRBD1 (5 bases). V dropped 7 bases and J dropped 7 bases, with 20 bases sitting between them. The CDR3 extends over 15 amino acids. CDR1 and CDR2 (germline): MNHNS, SASEGT. DNA of the CDR3: TGTGCCAGCAAGGTAGACGGGAATGAGGGGCAGCCCCAGCATTTT. Protein sequence: CASKVDGNEGQPQHF.

This clonotype showed up many times. The chain is built from TRBV2 and TRBJ2-7; the D gene is possibly TRBD1 (6 bases). The ends were cut back, 1 base at V and 6 bases at J, with 13 bases in the middle. CDR1 is SNHLY and CDR2 is FYNNEI in the germline V gene. The CDR3 runs 14 residues. This CDR3 is CASSEGGQLSEQYF. CDR3 in DNA: TGTGCCAGCAGTGAAGGGGGGCAACTCTCCGAGCAGTACTTC.

The chain links TRBV12-3 or TRBV12-4 to TRBJ2-2; 9 bases match TRBD2. The trim removed 1 base at V and 7 bases at J, leaving 7 bases unmatched. The CDR3 has 16 residues. The DNA of the CDR3 is TGTGCCAGCAGTTTAGGACTAGCGGTGAGGGGCGGGGAGCTGTTTTTT. As protein: CASSLGLAVRGGELFF.

In its sample, this clonotype was seen a few times. J is TRBJ2-7 and V is TRBV10-2, with TRBD1 matching over 7 bases. Germline loops: CDR1 WSHSY, CDR2 SAAADI. The V segment lost 6 bases and the J segment 1 base; nucleotides outside the gene matches: 0. The CDR3 spans 12 residues. Here the CDR3 reads CASRDRSYEQYF. The CDR3, as DNA: TGCGCCAGCAGGGACAGGTCCTACGAGCAGTACTTC.

This clonotype was observed a few times. The chain couples TRBV14 to TRBJ2-1; 7 bases align to TRBD1. The J segment lost 1 base and the V segment lost 0 bases, leaving 6 bases of the junction unmatched. The CDR3 has 17 amino acids. CDR1 is SGHDN, CDR2 FVKESK, per germline. The CDR3 is CASSQDWGQISYNEQFF. For the CDR3, the DNA is TGTGCCAGCAGCCAAGATTGGGGACAGATTTCCTACAATGAGCAGTTCTTC.

V and J are TRBV20-1 and TRBJ2-3, with 8 bases aligning to TRBD2. Germline CDR1 DFQATT, CDR2 SNEGSKA (reference sequence). V shed 6 bases and J 6 bases; nucleotides not matched to a gene: 11. The CDR3 has 14 amino acids. In DNA form, the CDR3 reads TGCAGTGCCTCACTAGCGGCCAGAAGGGATACGCAGTATTTT. It translates to CSASLAARRDTQYF.

The genes are TRBV6-1 and TRBJ1-2, with 9 bases that match TRBD1. CDR1 is MNHNS and CDR2 is SASEGT in the germline V gene. This CDR3 comprises 15 residues. The trim removed 2 bases at V and 2 bases at J, leaving 3 bases unmatched. CDR3 amino acids: CASSETTGGNYGYTF. In DNA form, the CDR3 reads TGTGCCAGCAGTGAAACGACAGGGGGGAACTATGGCTACACCTTC.

The sample holds many counts of this clonotype. The rearrangement uses TRBV28 and TRBJ2-5, with D tentatively TRBD2 (5 bases). This CDR3 has 13 residues. The germline V and J ends were trimmed by 7 bases and 1 base, with 10 bases remaining between them. From germline, CDR1 is MDHEN and CDR2 SYDVKM. This chain's CDR3 is CASKRMFQETQYF. DNA of the CDR3: TGTGCCAGCAAGCGGATGTTCCAAGAGACCCAGTACTTC.

This clonotype was found many times. This chain uses TRBV28 with TRBJ2-2; unclear D gene. The CDR3 runs 13 residues. The V end lost 5 bases, the J end lost 3 bases, and 7 bases lay between the germline ends. In germline, CDR1 is MDHEN, CDR2 SYDVKM. Here the CDR3 DNA reads TGTGCCAGCAGTCCGCAGTACACCGGGGAGCTGTTTTTT. Its protein is CASSPQYTGELFF. The full variable domain, completed using reference TRBV28 and TRBJ2-2, is DVKVTQSSRYLVKRTGEKVFLECVQDMDHENMFWYRQDPGLGLRLIYFSYDVKMKEKGDIPEGYSVSREKKERFSLILESASTNQTSMYLCASSPQYTGELFFGEGSRLTVL.

This clonotype was seen a handful of times. J is TRBJ2-2 and V is TRBV19; 7 bases map to TRBD1. CDR3 size: 18 residues. Per the germline V gene, CDR1 is LNHDA and CDR2 is SQIVND (reference sequence). Trimming at V came to 5 bases and at J to 2 bases, leaving 14 bases not matched to a gene. The CDR3: CASSRKTAGTVNTGELFF. In DNA, the CDR3 is TGTGCCAGTAGTCGAAAAACAGCCGGGACAGTTAACACCGGGGAGCTGTTTTTT.